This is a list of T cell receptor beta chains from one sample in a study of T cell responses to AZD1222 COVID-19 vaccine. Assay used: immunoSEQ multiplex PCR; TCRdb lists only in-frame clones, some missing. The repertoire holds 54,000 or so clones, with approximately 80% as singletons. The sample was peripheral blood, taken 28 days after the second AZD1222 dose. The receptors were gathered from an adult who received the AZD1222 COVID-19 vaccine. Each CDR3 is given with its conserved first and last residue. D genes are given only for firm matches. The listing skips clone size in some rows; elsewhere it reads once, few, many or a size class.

cdr3_aa: CATSDPGLAGGNEQFF; cdr3_nt: TGTGCCACCAGTGACCCCGGACTAGCGGGGGGCAATGAGCAGTTCTTC; d_call: TRBD2; v_call: TRBV24-1; j_call: TRBJ2-1; clone_size: .
cdr3_aa: CASSRIQDGETQYF; cdr3_nt: TGTGCCAGCAGCCGAATACAGGACGGGGAGACCCAGTACTTC; d_call: .; v_call: TRBV16; j_call: TRBJ2-5; clone_size: .
cdr3_aa: CASSSPPGFTEAFF; cdr3_nt: TGTGCCAGCAGTTCCCCCCCAGGGTTCACTGAAGCTTTCTTT; d_call: .; v_call: TRBV28; j_call: TRBJ1-1; clone_size: .
cdr3_aa: CASSQSGTSGSSYNEQFF; cdr3_nt: TGTGCCAGCAGCCAATCCGGGACTAGCGGGAGCTCCTACAATGAGCAGTTCTTC; d_call: TRBD2; v_call: TRBV7-3; j_call: TRBJ2-1; clone_size: .
cdr3_aa: CASSIAGTGIYGYTF; cdr3_nt: TGTGCCAGTAGTATAGCAGGGACAGGGATCTATGGCTACACCTTC; d_call: TRBD1; v_call: TRBV19; j_call: TRBJ1-2; clone_size: .
cdr3_aa: CASSLQIEKLFF; cdr3_nt: TGTGCCAGCAGCTTGCAGATCGAAAAACTGTTTTTT; d_call: .; v_call: TRBV5-8; j_call: TRBJ1-4; clone_size: once
cdr3_aa: CATSRDTLRNEKLFF; cdr3_nt: TGTGCCACCAGTCGGGACACTTTAAGAAATGAAAAACTGTTTTTT; d_call: .; v_call: TRBV15; j_call: TRBJ1-4; clone_size: .
cdr3_aa: CASSPPQGPSGNTIYF; cdr3_nt: TGTGCCAGCTCACCACCCCAGGGGCCTTCTGGAAACACCATATATTTT; d_call: .; v_call: TRBV18; j_call: TRBJ1-3; clone_size: .
cdr3_aa: CASSELKPTDSPLHF; cdr3_nt: TGTGCCAGCAGTGAACTGAAGCCTACTGATTCACCCCTCCACTTT; d_call: .; v_call: TRBV25-1; j_call: TRBJ1-6; clone_size: .
cdr3_aa: CASSSTGTGYTF; cdr3_nt: TGTGCCAGCAGTAGCACAGGAACCGGCTACACCTTC; d_call: .; v_call: TRBV6-5; j_call: TRBJ1-2; clone_size: few
cdr3_aa: CAGTGDTYEQYF; cdr3_nt: TGTGCCGGGACAGGGGACACCTACGAGCAGTACTTC; d_call: TRBD1; v_call: TRBV30; j_call: TRBJ2-7; clone_size: few
cdr3_aa: CSVSKTEGNEQFF; cdr3_nt: TGCAGCGTTTCAAAGACTGAAGGGAATGAGCAGTTCTTC; d_call: .; v_call: TRBV29-1; j_call: TRBJ2-1; clone_size: .
cdr3_aa: CASSDGANGPPQAFF; cdr3_nt: TGTGCCAGCAGTGATGGGGCCAATGGGCCCCCCCAAGCTTTCTTT; d_call: .; v_call: TRBV2; j_call: TRBJ1-1; clone_size: .
cdr3_aa: CASSGGYTRGGQETQYF; cdr3_nt: TGTGCCAGCAGCGGAGGGTATACGCGGGGGGGCCAAGAGACCCAGTACTTC; d_call: TRBD2; v_call: TRBV9; j_call: TRBJ2-5; clone_size: .
cdr3_aa: CASSLDGGVLYGYTF; cdr3_nt: TGCGCCAGCAGCTTGGATGGAGGCGTCCTCTATGGCTACACCTTC; d_call: .; v_call: TRBV5-1; j_call: TRBJ1-2; clone_size: .
cdr3_aa: CASTRRNSGGAYNEQFF; cdr3_nt: TGTGCCAGTACCCGACGAAATAGCGGGGGTGCCTACAATGAGCAGTTCTTC; d_call: TRBD2; v_call: TRBV19; j_call: TRBJ2-1; clone_size: .
cdr3_aa: CAISERSYEQYF; cdr3_nt: TGTGCCATCAGTGAGCGGTCTTACGAGCAGTACTTC; d_call: .; v_call: TRBV10-3; j_call: TRBJ2-7; clone_size: few
cdr3_aa: CASSLDQGRANEQFF; cdr3_nt: TGTGCCAGCAGCTTGGACCAGGGAAGGGCGAATGAGCAGTTCTTC; d_call: .; v_call: TRBV5-4; j_call: TRBJ2-1; clone_size: .
cdr3_aa: CASSITAGGNYGYTF; cdr3_nt: TGTGCCAGTAGTATTACGGCAGGAGGGAACTATGGCTACACCTTC; d_call: .; v_call: TRBV19; j_call: TRBJ1-2; clone_size: .
cdr3_aa: CASSWGRRNTEAFF; cdr3_nt: TGTGCCAGCAGCTGGGGACGGAGAAACACTGAAGCTTTCTTT; d_call: .; v_call: TRBV7-2; j_call: TRBJ1-1; clone_size: once